The 21 T cell receptor beta chains given below trace back to one sample, sequenced in a study of lymphopenia after photon versus proton radiotherapy. Produced via immunoSEQ multiplex PCR; TCRdb's table is partial and in-frame only. The table shows 75,000 to 95,000 clones, with 65% to 85% occurring only once. The input for sequencing was peripheral blood, taken from a patient treated with proton-based radiotherapy. Receptor source: a man in his fifties or sixties with pancreatic cancer.

There are a few counts of this clone. J is TRBJ1-2 and V is TRBV19, with no clear D. Trimming removed 5 bases at V and 4 bases at J, with 17 bases between. From germline, CDR1 is LNHDA and CDR2 SQIVND (reference sequence). The CDR3 loop spans 15 amino acids. The CDR3 region is CASSVAHTRAYGYTF. The CDR3 nucleotides read TGTGCCAGTAGTGTAGCCCATACAAGAGCCTATGGCTACACCTTC.

V and J are TRBV28 and TRBJ1-2, with TRBD1 identical over 8 bases. This CDR3 is built from 13 residues. The germline CDR1 and CDR2 sequences are MDHEN and SYDVKM. Unmatched junction bases numbered 5, after V lost 6 bases and J lost 5 bases. The CDR3, as DNA: TGTGCCAGCAGCTCGGACAGGGATTATGGCTACACCTTC. Translated, it gives CASSSDRDYGYTF.

This clone turned up a few times. The chain is built from TRBV9 and TRBJ1-1; 8 nucleotides agree with TRBD1. The CDR3 runs to 14 residues. With V trimmed by 4 bases and J by 6 bases, 8 bases remained unmatched. CDR1 SGDLS and CDR2 YYNGEE come from the germline V gene. This CDR3 is CASSLNRGSSEAFF. The CDR3 bases are TGTGCCAGCAGCCTTAACAGGGGGAGCTCTGAAGCTTTCTTT.

V and J are TRBV2 and TRBJ2-5; maybe TRBD2 (5 bases). V was clipped by 6 bases and J by 3 bases, with 14 bases between them. Germline-derived CDR1 and CDR2 are SNHLY and FYNNEI. The CDR3 runs 14 residues. The CDR3 DNA reads TGTGCCAGCAGCGATGTGGGGAGAGAAGAGACCCAGTACTTC. Translating gives CASSDVGREETQYF. Complete variable domain (other parts from reference TRBV2 and TRBJ2-5): EPEVTQTPSHQVTQMGQEVILRCVPISNHLYFYWYRQILGQKVEFLVSFYNNEISEKSEIFDDQFSVERPDGSNFTLKIRSTKLEDSAMYFCASSDVGREETQYFGPGTRLLVL.

CDR3 bases: TGTGCCAGCAGCCCTCCTATCGGGACAGTACCCTACTATGGCTACACCTTC. Encoded protein: CASSPPIGTVPYYGYTF. This rearrangement joins TRBV7-8 to TRBJ1-2, with 7 bases that match TRBD1. Unmatched junction bases numbered 15, after V lost 5 bases and J lost 3 bases. The CDR3 spans 17 residues. Germline CDR1 SGHVS, CDR2 FQNEAQ.

The rearrangement uses TRBV6-6 and TRBJ1-1; D gene unclear. With 6 bases removed from V and 4 bases from J, the gap between germline ends came to 6 bases. Germline CDR1 is MNHNY and CDR2 is SVGAGI (reference sequence). The CDR3 totals 11 residues. DNA for the CDR3: TGTGCCAGCAGCCTGACCACTGAAGCTTTCTTT. Protein product: CASSLTTEAFF.

This chain uses TRBV6-5 with TRBJ1-2; 11 positions match TRBD1. From germline, CDR1 is MNHEY and CDR2 SVGAGI. The CDR3 is made up of 13 amino acids. Germline trimming cut 4 bases from V and 8 bases from J; bases unmatched to any gene: 3. The CDR3 DNA reads TGTGCCAGCAGTTTAGGGACAGGGGGAGGCTACACCTTC. Translation: CASSLGTGGGYTF.

The rearrangement uses TRBV5-4 and TRBJ2-7; TRBD1 is a possible D gene (6 bases). This CDR3 contains 13 residues. V dropped 4 bases and J dropped 1 base, with 9 bases sitting between them. CDR1 is SGHNT, CDR2 YYREEE, per germline (reference sequence). In DNA, the CDR3 is TGTGCCAGCAGCCAACAGGGATCCTACGAGCAGTACTTC. This gives the protein CASSQQGSYEQYF.

This chain connects TRBV4-1 to TRBJ2-7; 7 nucleotides agree with TRBD1. The germline V gene has CDR1 MGHRA and CDR2 YSYEKL. The CDR3 contains 16 residues. Trimming at V came to 1 base and at J to 5 bases, leaving 11 bases not matched to a gene. This CDR3 reads CASSQVFETGSHEQYF. In DNA, the CDR3 is TGCGCCAGCAGCCAAGTGTTTGAGACAGGGTCCCACGAGCAGTACTTC.

This chain connects TRBV29-1 to TRBJ2-1, with 10 nucleotides matching TRBD2. The CDR3 is 16 amino acids. CDR1 SQVTM and CDR2 ANQGSEA come from the germline V gene. After removal of 6 bases from V and 2 bases from J, the junction contained 10 bases not matched to a gene. CDR3 bases: TGCAGCGTCGGTGGAGCTAGCGGGAGACCCTACAATGAGCAGTTCTTC. Protein: CSVGGASGRPYNEQFF.

The chain joins TRBV5-4 to TRBJ2-1, with 7 bases lining up with TRBD1. From germline, CDR1 is SGHNT and CDR2 YYREEE (reference sequence). This CDR3 is 15 amino acids long. J gave up 4 bases and V 4 bases, and 8 bases lay outside the gene matches. The CDR3 DNA is TGTGCCAGCAGCACAGACAGGGCTGTATACAATGAGCAGTTCTTC. The encoded protein is CASSTDRAVYNEQFF.

The chain links TRBV7-6 to TRBJ2-1; D gene ambiguous. Deletions cut 2 bases from V and 4 bases from J, with 15 bases between. Per the germline V gene, CDR1 is SGHVS and CDR2 is FNYEAQ. The CDR3 is made up of 16 amino acids. CDR3 in amino acids: CASSLNLIRGYNEQFF. The CDR3 nucleotides are TGTGCCAGCAGCTTAAACTTAATAAGAGGATACAATGAGCAGTTCTTC.

The chain uses TRBV5-6 and TRBJ1-4; D gene unclear. Trimming removed 1 base at V and 4 bases at J, with 11 bases between. The CDR3 consists of 15 residues. The germline V gene encodes CDR1 SGHDT and CDR2 YYEEEE. DNA for the CDR3: TGTGCCAGCAGCTTGATTCCAGGAGATAATGAAAAACTGTTTTTT. Its protein product is CASSLIPGDNEKLFF.

Turning to this clone: Mismatch with germline at one junction end may stem from a read error. The chain is built from TRBV7-7 and TRBJ1-3; D call uncertain. Germline V gene data show CDR1 as SSHAT and CDR2 as FNYEAQ (reference sequence). This CDR3 is built from 14 residues. The CDR3 DNA sequence: TGTGCTAGCAGCTCAGCCCCCTCTGGAAACACCATATATTTT. As protein: CASSSAPSGNTIYF. Drawing the rest from reference TRBV7-7 and TRBJ1-3, the complete variable domain is GAGVSQSPRYKVTKRGQDVTLRCDPISSHATLYWYQQALGQGPEFLTYFNYEAQPDKSGLPSDRFSAERPEGSISTLTIQRTEQRDSAMYRCASSSAPSGNTIYFGEGSWLTVV.

This clone has more than one count but fewer than ten. The chain couples TRBV18 to TRBJ1-1; the match to TRBD1 covers 9 bases. Germline CDR1 and CDR2: KGHSH and LQKENI. Trimming at V came to 3 bases and at J to 0 bases, leaving 2 bases not matched to a gene. This CDR3 has 15 amino acids. CDR3 loop: CASSPTGGLNTEAFF. The CDR3 bases are TGTGCCAGCTCACCGACAGGGGGACTGAACACTGAAGCTTTCTTT.

The J gene is TRBJ1-2, the V gene TRBV29-1; TRBD1 matches at 7 bases. CDR1 and CDR2 from the germline V gene are SQVTM and ANQGSEA. Trimming at V came to 2 bases and at J to 4 bases, leaving 7 bases not matched to a gene. The CDR3 consists of 14 residues. CDR3 sequence reads: CSVELPGQTYGYTF. The CDR3 bases are TGCAGCGTTGAACTACCGGGACAGACCTATGGCTACACCTTC.

V and J are TRBV19 and TRBJ1-1; 8 nucleotides match TRBD1. CDR1 and CDR2 (germline): LNHDA, SQIVND (reference sequence). The length of the CDR3 is 16 residues. With 3 bases clipped from V and 1 base from J, the junction kept 7 bases outside the gene matches. CDR3 bases: TGTGCCAGTAGTATCGGACAAGGACAGGGGAACACTGAAGCTTTCTTT. Translating it yields CASSIGQGQGNTEAFF.

The V gene is TRBV7-9, the J gene TRBJ1-4; D call uncertain. V gave up 5 bases and J gave up 8 bases, with 12 bases separating them. Germline CDR1 SEHNR, CDR2 FQNEAQ (reference sequence). This CDR3 comprises 13 residues. CDR3 in DNA: TGTGCCAGCAGCCCCGTAGCAGCAGAAAAACTGTTTTTT. Amino acid sequence: CASSPVAAEKLFF.

The V and J genes are TRBV28 and TRBJ1-2; 7 bases agree with TRBD1. The trim removed 6 bases at V and 7 bases at J, leaving 11 bases unmatched. This CDR3 has 14 residues. Looked up from germline, CDR1 is MDHEN and CDR2 is SYDVKM. This CDR3 is CASSPGQSIVGYTF. CDR3 DNA sequence: TGTGCCAGCAGCCCGGGACAGAGTATTGTTGGCTACACCTTC.

The rearrangement joins TRBV5-1 to TRBJ1-1, with no clear D. The CDR3 runs to 15 residues. The germline V gene has CDR1 SGHRS and CDR2 YFSETQ. V lost 5 bases and J lost 0, with 14 bases in between. Written as DNA, the CDR3 is TGCGCCAGCAGTTATTCTGGAAACCTGAACACTGAAGCTTTCTTT. Amino acids: CASSYSGNLNTEAFF.

This rearrangement joins TRBV2 to TRBJ2-4; unclear D gene. The CDR3 loop spans 15 amino acids. Germline V gene lookup returns CDR1 SNHLY and CDR2 FYNNEI. Deletions cut 1 base from V and 0 bases from J, with 7 bases between. The chain's CDR3 is CASSEEVLAKNIQYF. The CDR3 DNA reads TGTGCCAGCAGTGAAGAGGTTTTAGCCAAAAACATTCAGTACTTC.